These 22 T cell receptor beta chains were all obtained from the same sample, sequenced in a study of blood T cell repertoires in COVID-19. The method was immunoSEQ multiplex PCR; TCRdb's version includes in-frame clones alone and lacks a portion of them. Here the sample spans under 200,000 clones, 70% to 80% being singletons. Sequences were obtained from peripheral blood. The receptors stem from a middle-aged woman with COVID-19, enrolled during active disease.

The V gene is TRBV21-1, the J gene TRBJ1-6; the table names TRBD1, a call not compared with the DNA. TRBV21-1 is noted as a pseudogene. The length of the CDR3 is 17 residues. In DNA form, the CDR3 reads TGTGCCAGCAGCCGGGACAGGCCGAGCTCCTATAATTCACCCCTCCACTTT. It codes for CASSRDRPSSYNSPLHF.

The rearrangement links TRBV5-1 to TRBJ2-7, with D possibly TRBD2 on 5 matching bases. The CDR3 contains 15 residues. Germline CDR1 is SGHRS and CDR2 is YFSETQ. V was shortened by 0 bases and J by 5 bases, with 15 bases between the two germline ends. In DNA form, the CDR3 reads TGCGCCAGCAGCTTGGCCGGGCGAAGCGGCGACGAGCAGTACTTC. This translates into CASSLAGRSGDEQYF.

Only a few counts were recorded for this clone. The chain joins TRBV19 to TRBJ2-3; maybe TRBD2 (6 bases). CDR1 is LNHDA, CDR2 SQIVND, per germline (reference sequence). Trimming removed 10 bases from V and 4 bases from J, with 21 bases in between. The length of the CDR3 is 15 residues. CDR3 sequence reads: CATRGASDLADTQYF. The CDR3 DNA reads as TGTGCCACCCGTGGGGCTAGCGACCTCGCAGATACGCAGTATTTT.

The rearrangement links TRBV5-4 to TRBJ2-3; 9 bases are a match to TRBD2. This CDR3 region has 16 residues. Germline trimming cut 4 bases from V and 6 bases from J; bases unmatched to any gene: 12. Germline CDR1 and CDR2: SGHNT and YYREEE (reference sequence). CDR3 protein: CASSRELAGVSDTQYF. CDR3 bases: TGTGCCAGCAGCCGGGAACTAGCGGGTGTCTCGGATACGCAGTATTTT.

The V and J genes are TRBV6-5 and TRBJ2-1; no clear D gene. Trimming pared 4 bases from V and 4 bases from J, leaving 17 bases between. Germline assignment: CDR1 MNHEY and CDR2 SVGAGI. This CDR3 is built from 16 residues. CDR3 coding DNA: TGTGCCAGCAGTTCCTTGTTAGCCCAGATTTACAATGAGCAGTTCTTC. This translates into CASSSLLAQIYNEQFF.

This clone came up a few times. The rearrangement links TRBV9 to TRBJ1-2, with D unclear. Germline V gives CDR1 SGDLS, CDR2 YYNGEE. The length of the CDR3 is 12 residues. The CDR3 nucleotides are TGTGCATCTACCCCCTCCAACTATGGCTACACCTTC. Residues: CASTPSNYGYTF.

In regard to this clone: This may arise from a read error, as a much more abundant clone is one base away. The chain recombines TRBV13 with TRBJ2-1, with D hard to call. The germline V and J ends were trimmed by 5 bases and 3 bases, with 2 bases remaining between them. The CDR3 sequence is 11 residues long. Germline CDR1 PRHDT, CDR2 FYEKMQ (reference sequence). As DNA, the CDR3 is TGTGCCAGCAGCCTCTACAATGAGCAGTTCTTC. This gives the protein CASSLYNEQFF.

The chain uses TRBV7-3 and TRBJ2-2, with TRBD2 matching over 12 bases. Germline V gene lookup returns CDR1 SGHTA and CDR2 FQGTGA. With 1 base clipped from V and 6 bases from J, the junction kept 12 bases outside the gene matches. CDR3 length equals 19 residues. The CDR3 DNA sequence: TGTGCCAGCAGCTTAAATCCTCGATCGGGACTAGCGGGTGCCGGGGAGCTGTTTTTT. Its protein product is CASSLNPRSGLAGAGELFF.

This clone was counted a few times. The sample holds other DNA sequences that translate to the same CDR3. V is TRBV10-3 and J is TRBJ1-4; weak D call: TRBD1 (6 bases). Between the trimmed V and J ends, which lost 0 bases and 5 bases, there was a span of 7 bases. CDR1 and CDR2 (germline): ENHRY, SYGVKD. The CDR3 spans 14 residues. The CDR3 protein is CAISESGGNEKLFF. The CDR3, as DNA: TGTGCCATCAGTGAGTCAGGGGGAAATGAAAAACTGTTTTTT.

J is TRBJ1-2 and V is TRBV7-9; 8 bases match TRBD1. Germline V gene sequence: CDR1 SEHNR, CDR2 FQNEAQ (reference sequence). V gave up 4 bases and J gave up 5 bases; unmatched junction bases: 9. The CDR3 runs 15 residues. The CDR3 spells CASSSGQGPPYGYTF. For the CDR3, the DNA is TGTGCCAGCAGCTCAGGACAGGGTCCCCCTTATGGCTACACCTTC.

V is TRBV7-2 and J is TRBJ2-1, with 8 bases that match TRBD2. J gave up 6 bases and V 1 base, and 8 bases lay outside the gene matches. Per the germline V gene, CDR1 is SGHTA and CDR2 is FQGNSA. CDR3 size: 16 residues. CDR3 sequence: CASSLVTSLAGNEQFF. The DNA of the CDR3 is TGTGCCAGCAGCTTAGTAACTTCGCTAGCGGGCAATGAGCAGTTCTTC.

The chain recombines TRBV9 with TRBJ1-2, with a weak D call TRBD1 (6 bases). Trimming took off 3 bases at V and 5 bases at J, with 17 bases between the two ends. This CDR3 contains 15 residues. Germline loops: CDR1 SGDLS, CDR2 YYNGEE. CDR3 DNA: TGTGCCAGCAGCGGGGGGAGCAGGGGCTCTTATGGCTACACCTTC. It translates to CASSGGSRGSYGYTF.

V gene TRBV4-1 combines with J gene TRBJ2-5; 7 bases map to TRBD1. With 0 bases clipped from V and 7 bases from J, the junction kept 5 bases outside the gene matches. This CDR3 contains 14 residues. Germline CDR1 is MGHRA and CDR2 is YSYEKL. The CDR3 is CASSQEGTARTQYF. CDR3 bases: TGCGCCAGCAGCCAAGAAGGGACAGCTCGGACCCAGTACTTC.

The V gene is TRBV10-3, the J gene TRBJ2-3; 8 bases map to TRBD1. Germline trimming cut 10 bases from V and 0 bases from J; bases unmatched to any gene: 6. Germline CDR1 ENHRY, CDR2 SYGVKD. This CDR3 comprises 14 residues. CDR3 nucleotide sequence: TGTGCCACGCTACAGGGGGGTAGCACAGATACGCAGTATTTT. The encoded protein is CATLQGGSTDTQYF.

The V and J genes are TRBV7-9 and TRBJ1-1, with D tentatively TRBD1 (6 bases). The length of the CDR3 is 15 residues. With 2 bases removed from V and 4 bases from J, the gap between germline ends came to 14 bases. Germline assignment: CDR1 SEHNR and CDR2 FQNEAQ (reference sequence). The CDR3 reads CASSLLLDSGTEAFF. DNA for the CDR3: TGTGCCAGCAGCTTATTGTTGGACAGTGGCACTGAAGCTTTCTTT.

The chain recombines TRBV7-2 with TRBJ2-5, with TRBD2 matching 12 bases. The CDR3 totals 14 residues. After removal of 5 bases from V and 5 bases from J, the junction contained 3 bases not matched to a gene. From germline, CDR1 is SGHTA and CDR2 FQGNSA. CDR3 sequence: CASSIGTSGETQYF. DNA of the CDR3: TGTGCCAGCAGCATTGGGACTAGCGGGGAGACCCAGTACTTC.

This clone has ten or more counts. This chain uses TRBV4-2 with TRBJ2-7, with a weak D call TRBD1 (6 bases). The CDR3 totals 15 residues. Looked up from germline, CDR1 is LGHNA and CDR2 is YNFKEQ. V was trimmed by 0 bases and J by 6 bases, leaving 15 bases between them. The CDR3 region has the DNA TGTGCCAGCAGCCAAGATCACAGGGCACGAGCCGAGCAGTACTTC. Its translation: CASSQDHRARAEQYF.

The rearrangement joins TRBV10-3 to TRBJ1-1; TRBD1 agrees at 7 bases. Per the germline V gene, CDR1 is ENHRY and CDR2 is SYGVKD. J was trimmed by 2 bases and V by 8 bases; bases with no gene match: 5. CDR3 size: 13 residues. The DNA of the CDR3 is TGTGCCATCCAGACAGGGTTCAACACTGAAGCTTTCTTT. Encoded protein: CAIQTGFNTEAFF.

The table lists this clone with a few counts. The chain joins TRBV7-9 to TRBJ2-7, with 7 bases matching TRBD1. The junction had 11 bases not matched to a gene; V was cut back by 5 bases and J by 7 bases. This CDR3 has 14 residues. Germline V CDR1 and CDR2: SEHNR, FQNEAQ (reference sequence). The CDR3 DNA follows: TGTGCCAGCAGCCCGGGGACAGCTTCGTCTGAGCAGTACTTC. It codes for CASSPGTASSEQYF.

This clone was seen a single time. The rearrangement links TRBV19 to TRBJ1-1; TRBD1 might be the D (5 bases). This CDR3 has 14 amino acids. Trimming cost V 5 bases and J 1 base, with 11 bases left between them. Germline V gene lookup returns CDR1 LNHDA and CDR2 SQIVND (reference sequence). The CDR3 here is CASSLLQENTEAFF. CDR3 bases: TGTGCCAGTAGTCTCCTACAGGAGAACACTGAAGCTTTCTTT. Variable domain in full (rest from reference TRBV19 and TRBJ1-1): DGGITQSPKYLFRKEGQNVTLSCEQNLNHDAMYWYRQDPGQGLRLIYYSQIVNDFQKGDIAEGYSVSREKKESFPLTVTSAQKNPTAFYLCASSLLQENTEAFFGQGTRLTVV.

In this sample, this clone turned up a few times. The chain couples TRBV18 to TRBJ2-1, with a tentative D call TRBD1 (5 bases). The CDR3 covers 12 residues. Germline V CDR1 and CDR2: KGHSH, LQKENI. V was pared by 3 bases and J by 15 bases, with 15 bases between. CDR3 region: CASSPQGRILFF. The CDR3 coding sequence is TGTGCCAGCTCACCGCAGGGCAGAATTTTGTTCTTC.

About this clone itself: Other nucleotide sequences from this sample produce the same CDR3. The DNA of the CDR3 is TGTGCCTGGAGTGTAGGCAGGGCTTACGAGCAGTACTTC. Its translation: CAWSVGRAYEQYF. The rearrangement uses TRBV30 and TRBJ2-7, with TRBD1 as a possible D gene (5 bases). The ends were cut back, 0 bases at V and 4 bases at J, with 10 bases in the middle. The CDR3 loop spans 13 amino acids. Germline CDR1 GTSNPN, CDR2 SVGIG (reference sequence).